This T cell receptor beta chain was sequenced for a study of cytomegalovirus exposure and HLA in healthy donors. Study as a whole: Ancestry clustering placed 81% of 350 to 500 genotyped donors in the Caucasian-associated cluster.

The CDR3 runs to 15 residues. Looked up from germline, CDR1 is SNHLY and CDR2 is FYNNEI. V gave up 2 bases and J gave up 2 bases; unmatched junction bases: 5. Study results and limitations: CMV antigen specificity was confirmed in vitro for three CMV-associated chains. Prior analysis indicated that the majority of TCR beta V segments exhibited productivity approximately 87% or approximately 30% of the time.

This PCR relied on a set of 60 Vbeta primers and 13 Jbeta primers. Using immunoSEQ multiplex PCR, the repertoire was profiled, and TCRdb retains in-frame clones only, with some absent. The sample holds roughly 120,000 clones, 75% to 85% seen once. Worth noting for this clone: Its antigen is unknown.

This receptor was obtained from a male donor in good health and CMV-seropositive. Material: PBMCs. This sequence joins TRBV2 and TRBJ2-7; 8 bases agree with TRBD2. The CDR3 coding sequence is TGTGCCAGCAGTGAAATCGGGAGGGGTACCTACGAGCAGTACTTC. Its protein is CASSEIGRGTYEQYF.